There are a few counts of the clone carrying this T cell receptor beta chain. Libraries of TCR beta came from iRepertoire HTBI primers plus Arm-PCR of CDR3 regions. From the multiplex PCR reads, TCRdb called clonotypes with MiXCR, one entry per CDR3 protein. This sample has some 500,000 distinct CDR3 sequences, with around 16% found just once. This sample was included in a study of regulatory T cells in long-lasting Graves disease. Described time point: newly diagnosed GD, antithyroid drugs for less than 3 months. RNA extracted from PBMCs served as the sequencing template. This sample also belongs to another study, concerning T cells in Graves' hyperthyroidism and ophthalmopathy.

This clonotype was obtained from a woman between 40 and 65 years old with Graves disease. The sample here was peripheral blood mononuclear cells (PBMCs), taken at new diagnosis, from a patient treated with antithyroid drugs.

The CDR3 DNA follows: TGTGCCAGTAGTACGGGACCCCTGGCCTACGAGCAGTACTTC. Protein sequence: CASSTGPLAYEQYF. The chain combines TRBV19 with TRBJ2-3; possibly TRBD1 or TRBD2 for D (5 bases each). The J call is doubtful: the DNA matches TRBJ2-7 better. Germline-derived CDR1 and CDR2 are LNHDA and SQIVND (reference sequence). This CDR3 is 14 amino acids long.